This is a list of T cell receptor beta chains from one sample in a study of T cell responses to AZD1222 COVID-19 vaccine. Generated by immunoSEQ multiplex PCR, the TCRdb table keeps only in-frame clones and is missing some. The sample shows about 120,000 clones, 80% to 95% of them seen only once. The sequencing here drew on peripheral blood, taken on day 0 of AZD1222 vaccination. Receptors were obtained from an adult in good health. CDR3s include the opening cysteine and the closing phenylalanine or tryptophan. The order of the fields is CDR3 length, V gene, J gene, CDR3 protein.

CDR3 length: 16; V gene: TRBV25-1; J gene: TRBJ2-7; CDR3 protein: CASSEYEGARSYEQYF
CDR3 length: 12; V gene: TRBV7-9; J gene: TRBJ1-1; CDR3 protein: CASSLMNTEAFF
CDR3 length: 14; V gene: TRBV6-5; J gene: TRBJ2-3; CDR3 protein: CASSPGTSTDTQYF
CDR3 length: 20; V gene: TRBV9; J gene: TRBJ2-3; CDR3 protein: CASSVDSAGVSVGGTDTQYF
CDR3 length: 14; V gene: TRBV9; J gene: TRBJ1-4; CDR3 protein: CASSPSGREEKLFF
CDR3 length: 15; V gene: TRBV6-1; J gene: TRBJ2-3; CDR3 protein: CASSEVGAGADTQYF
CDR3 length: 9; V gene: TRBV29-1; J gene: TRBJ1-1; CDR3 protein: CSVPGEAFF
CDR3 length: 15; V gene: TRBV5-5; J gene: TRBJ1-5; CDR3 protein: CASSLGGTGGEPQHF
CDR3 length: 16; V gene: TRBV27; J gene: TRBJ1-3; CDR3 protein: CASSLTGGLTGNTIYF
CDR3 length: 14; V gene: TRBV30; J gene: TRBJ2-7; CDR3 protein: CAWTSNRGGWEQYF
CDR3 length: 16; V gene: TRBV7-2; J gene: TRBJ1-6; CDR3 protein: CASSLEGPGGSSPLHF
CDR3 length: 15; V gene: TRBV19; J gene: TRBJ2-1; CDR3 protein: CASSWTSGSYNEQFF
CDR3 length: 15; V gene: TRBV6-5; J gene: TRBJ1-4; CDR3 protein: CASSYGTATNEKLFF